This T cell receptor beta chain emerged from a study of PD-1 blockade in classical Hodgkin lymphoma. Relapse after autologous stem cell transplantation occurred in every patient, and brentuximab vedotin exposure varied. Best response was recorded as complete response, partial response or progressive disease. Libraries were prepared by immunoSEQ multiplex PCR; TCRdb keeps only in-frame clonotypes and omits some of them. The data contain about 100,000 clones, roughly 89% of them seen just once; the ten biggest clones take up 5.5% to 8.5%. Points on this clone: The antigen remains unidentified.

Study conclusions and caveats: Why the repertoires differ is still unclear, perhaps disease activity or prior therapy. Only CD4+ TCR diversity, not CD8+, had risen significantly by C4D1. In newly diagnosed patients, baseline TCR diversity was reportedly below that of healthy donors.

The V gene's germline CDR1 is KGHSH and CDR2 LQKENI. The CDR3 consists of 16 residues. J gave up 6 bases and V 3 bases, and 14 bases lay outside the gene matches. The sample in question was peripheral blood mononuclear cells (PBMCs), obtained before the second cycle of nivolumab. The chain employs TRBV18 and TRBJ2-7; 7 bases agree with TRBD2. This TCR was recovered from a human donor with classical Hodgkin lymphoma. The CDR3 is CASSPPTGTRGGEQYF. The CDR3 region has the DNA TGTGCCAGCTCACCGCCAACCGGGACCCGCGGGGGCGAGCAGTACTTC.